These 29 T cell receptor beta chains share one sample of origin, sequenced in a study of blood T cell repertoires in COVID-19. Sequencing was performed with immunoSEQ multiplex PCR; in TCRdb, only in-frame clones are kept and a portion is missing. The sample records 300,000 to 400,000 clones, 85% to 90% being singletons. The sequenced sample was PBMCs or T cells enriched from blood (not recorded which). The receptors derive from a woman aged 18-35 years who had recovered from COVID-19.

The chain recombines TRBV10-2 with TRBJ2-2; D possibly corresponds to TRBD1 (5 bases). The CDR3 is 13 residues long. Germline loops: CDR1 WSHSY, CDR2 SAAADI. V was clipped by 6 bases and J by 0 bases, with 5 bases between them. CDR3 amino acids: CASRDTNTGELFF. For the CDR3, the DNA is TGCGCCAGCAGGGACACGAACACCGGGGAGCTGTTTTTT.

The chain has TRBV5-5 and TRBJ1-2; the D is unclear. Germline V gene data show CDR1 as SGHKS and CDR2 as YYEKEE (reference sequence). CDR3 length: 12 amino acids. V lost 2 bases, J lost 7 bases, and 9 bases lay in between. CDR3 bases: TGTGCCAGCAGCTTCTCCCCTCCTGGCTACACCTTC. Its protein is CASSFSPPGYTF.

V gene TRBV5-6 combines with J gene TRBJ1-2, with 7 bases aligning to TRBD1. Germline trimming cut 2 bases from V and 2 bases from J; bases unmatched to any gene: 6. The V gene's germline CDR1 is SGHDT and CDR2 YYEEEE. The CDR3 runs to 15 residues. The CDR3 DNA is TGTGCCAGCAGCTTATCGGAACAGGGGAACTATGGCTACACCTTC. Translation gives CASSLSEQGNYGYTF.

This chain connects TRBV5-1 to TRBJ2-7; D may be TRBD1 (6 bases). The V gene's germline CDR1 is SGHRS and CDR2 YFSETQ. V was shortened by 0 bases and J by 3 bases, with 10 bases between the two germline ends. This CDR3 region has 14 residues. The CDR3 loop reads CASSLGQAFYEQYF. DNA for the CDR3: TGCGCCAGCAGCTTGGGACAGGCCTTCTACGAGCAGTACTTC. Filled out from reference TRBV5-1 and TRBJ2-7, the complete variable domain reads KAGVTQTPRYLIKTRGQQVTLSCSPISGHRSVSWYQQTPGQGLQFLFEYFSETQRNKGNFPGRFSGRQFSNSRSEMNVSTLELGDSALYLCASSLGQAFYEQYFGPGTRLTVT.

This rearrangement joins TRBV9 to TRBJ2-7; TRBD2 aligns across 8 bases. The trim removed 0 bases at V and 7 bases at J, leaving 6 bases unmatched. CDR3 size: 14 residues. CDR1 is SGDLS, CDR2 YYNGEE, per germline. This chain's CDR3 is CASSVATGGMEQYF. In DNA form, the CDR3 reads TGTGCCAGCAGCGTAGCTACGGGAGGGATGGAGCAGTACTTC.

The rearrangement links TRBV6-5 to TRBJ1-2, with D tentatively TRBD1 (6 bases). The CDR3 spans 14 residues. Trimming removed 7 bases at V and 7 bases at J, with 19 bases between. Germline V gene sequence: CDR1 MNHEY, CDR2 SVGAGI. The CDR3 spells CASNVQGDFSGYTF. The CDR3 nucleotides are TGTGCCAGCAACGTACAGGGTGACTTTTCTGGCTACACCTTC.

This clone was observed once. The chain recombines TRBV28 with TRBJ1-1; D is possibly TRBD1 (5 bases). Trimming took off 8 bases at V and 0 bases at J, with 13 bases between the two ends. The germline V gene encodes CDR1 MDHEN and CDR2 SYDVKM. The length of the CDR3 is 14 residues. This CDR3 is CASVRSGLNTEAFF. CDR3 nucleotides: TGTGCCAGCGTTAGATCAGGGTTGAACACTGAAGCTTTCTTT.

This sequence joins TRBV19 and TRBJ1-5; D might be TRBD1 (5 bases). V lost 5 bases, J lost 3 bases, and 11 bases lay in between. CDR1 is LNHDA, CDR2 SQIVND, per germline (reference sequence). The CDR3 has 14 residues. The CDR3 region is CASSADRVNQPQHF. CDR3 in DNA: TGTGCCAGTAGTGCCGACAGAGTCAATCAGCCCCAGCATTTT.

The chain joins TRBV5-1 to TRBJ1-5; the D gene is possibly TRBD1 (6 bases). The V gene's germline CDR1 is SGHRS and CDR2 YFSETQ. V dropped 0 bases and J dropped 6 bases, with 13 bases sitting between them. This CDR3 comprises 15 residues. This chain's CDR3 is CASSLAPGVSQPQHF. The CDR3 bases are TGCGCCAGCAGCTTGGCCCCAGGGGTGAGTCAGCCCCAGCATTTT.

The V call is TRBV5-4, the J call TRBJ2-1; 13 nucleotides match TRBD2. V trimming: 2 bases; J trimming: 2 bases; junction bases outside the gene matches: 4. CDR3 length: 17 residues. Germline V gene data show CDR1 as SGHNT and CDR2 as YYREEE (reference sequence). Written as DNA, the CDR3 is TGTGCCAGCAGCTTACTAGCGGGGGGGAGGCCCTACAATGAGCAGTTCTTC. Its translation is CASSLLAGGRPYNEQFF.

This clone was seen only once. The J gene is TRBJ1-1, the V gene TRBV4-1; 8 nucleotides match TRBD1. This CDR3 spans 14 amino acids. Germline CDR1 and CDR2: MGHRA and YSYEKL. J gave up 1 base and V 3 bases, and 1 base lay outside the gene matches. The CDR3 here is CASSQTGANTEAFF. CDR3 DNA: TGCGCCAGCAGCCAGACAGGGGCGAACACTGAAGCTTTCTTT.

The chain joins TRBV3-1 (or the pseudogene TRBV3-2) to TRBJ1-2; 7 bases are shared with TRBD1. CDR1 is LGHDT, CDR2 YNNKEL, per germline (reference sequence). CDR3 size: 13 residues. The ends lost 0 bases at V and 7 bases at J; junction bases unmatched: 2. DNA for the CDR3: TGTGCCAGCAGCCAAGAAGGGGGCTCTGGCTACACCTTC. As protein: CASSQEGGSGYTF.

This chain connects TRBV10-2 to TRBJ2-1; TRBD2 aligns across 9 bases. CDR3 length equals 14 residues. CDR1 is WSHSY, CDR2 SAAADI, per germline. V shed 8 bases and J 6 bases; nucleotides not matched to a gene: 8. This CDR3 is CASLAGLPGNEQFF. The DNA for the CDR3 is TGCGCCAGCCTAGCGGGACTCCCGGGCAATGAGCAGTTCTTC.

The J gene is TRBJ2-7, the V gene TRBV3-1 (or the pseudogene TRBV3-2), with a weak D call TRBD1 (6 bases). This CDR3 has 15 residues. Germline V gives CDR1 LGHDT, CDR2 YNNKEL (reference sequence). Trimming stripped 3 bases from V and 3 bases from J, with 15 bases between. Here the CDR3 reads CASSQETGRNYEQYF. CDR3 nucleotide sequence: TGTGCCAGCAGCCAGGAAACAGGGCGGAACTACGAGCAGTACTTC.

The V and J genes are TRBV12-3 or TRBV12-4 and TRBJ1-2; possible D gene TRBD1, 6 bases. V dropped 2 bases and J dropped 5 bases, with 9 bases sitting between them. The CDR3 is 13 residues long. CDR3 sequence: CASSLRGGYGYTF. The CDR3 coding sequence is TGTGCCAGCAGTTTAAGGGGGGGATATGGCTACACCTTC.

This chain joins TRBV13 and TRBJ2-3; 8 nucleotides agree with TRBD2. The V gene's germline CDR1 is PRHDT and CDR2 FYEKMQ (reference sequence). V shed 5 bases and J 3 bases; nucleotides not matched to a gene: 13. This CDR3 region has 17 residues. The CDR3 nucleotides are TGTGCCAGCAGCCTCCCCCGGGAGGGCGGAATAACAGATACGCAGTATTTT. Its translation: CASSLPREGGITDTQYF.

This chain joins TRBV5-1 and TRBJ1-2; D ambiguous. Germline assignment: CDR1 SGHRS and CDR2 YFSETQ. The CDR3 runs to 14 residues. V shed 3 bases and J shed 1 base, with 10 bases lying between them. The CDR3, as DNA: TGCGCCAGCAGCTCCTCTTCCGTTAACTATGGCTACACCTTC. Translation: CASSSSSVNYGYTF.

This rearrangement joins TRBV6-5 to TRBJ2-3; D perhaps matches TRBD1 (6 bases). In germline, CDR1 is MNHEY, CDR2 SVGAGI. The length of the CDR3 is 15 residues. V lost 10 bases and J 4 bases, leaving 21 bases between the germline ends. The CDR3 DNA reads as TGTGCCACAGGGGTGGGTGGAGGAGTCTCAGATACGCAGTATTTT. It encodes CATGVGGGVSDTQYF.

The chain employs TRBV11-2 and TRBJ1-5; 8 positions agree with TRBD1. V lost 2 bases to trimming and J lost 6 bases; unmatched junction nucleotides: 3. The germline V gene has CDR1 SGHAT and CDR2 FQNNGV. This CDR3 is built from 14 residues. CDR3 amino acids: CASSLRQGIQPQHF. CDR3 DNA sequence: TGTGCCAGCAGCTTACGACAGGGGATTCAGCCCCAGCATTTT.

This chain links TRBV6-5 with TRBJ1-6; D might be TRBD1 (6 bases). CDR1 is MNHEY, CDR2 SVGAGI, per germline. The V end lost 8 bases, the J end lost 7 bases, and 15 bases lay between the germline ends. The CDR3 has 14 residues. CDR3 protein: CASGEQGENSPLHF. The CDR3 DNA is TGTGCCAGCGGGGAACAGGGTGAGAATTCACCCCTCCACTTT.

The chain couples TRBV4-3 to TRBJ2-7; 8 positions agree with TRBD1. The CDR3 spans 14 residues. Trimming at V came to 3 bases and at J to 7 bases, leaving 8 bases not matched to a gene. Germline CDR1 reads LGHNA; CDR2 reads YSLEER. The chain's CDR3 is CASSQGQGAGEQYF. The CDR3 DNA follows: TGCGCCAGCAGCCAGGGGCAGGGGGCTGGTGAGCAGTACTTC.

The genes are TRBV4-1 and TRBJ1-1; D is possibly TRBD1 (6 bases). V was cut by 5 bases and J by 0 bases, with 13 bases left in between. The CDR3 covers 15 residues. From germline, CDR1 is MGHRA and CDR2 YSYEKL. The CDR3 loop is CASSYRDTMNTEAFF. CDR3 nucleotides: TGCGCCAGCAGCTACCGGGACACCATGAACACTGAAGCTTTCTTT.

The chain couples TRBV10-3 to TRBJ2-7; D is perhaps TRBD2 (5 bases). Germline-derived CDR1 and CDR2 are ENHRY and SYGVKD. V was pared by 4 bases and J by 0 bases, with 13 bases between. This CDR3 comprises 15 residues. CDR3 amino acids: CAISVDYLSSYEQYF. CDR3 nucleotide sequence: TGTGCCATCAGTGTCGACTACTTGAGCTCCTACGAGCAGTACTTC.

This clone is a singleton in its sample. The chain combines TRBV5-1 with TRBJ1-2; D ambiguous. The CDR3 has 14 residues. The germline gives CDR1 SGHRS, CDR2 YFSETQ. V lost 4 bases and J lost 6, with 16 bases in between. The CDR3 DNA reads TGCGCCAGCAGCCGCAGACAACTGAATGATGGCTACACCTTC. It is translated as CASSRRQLNDGYTF.

In its sample, this clone was seen a few times. This chain connects TRBV2 to TRBJ1-5; TRBD1 aligns across 10 bases. Germline-derived CDR1 and CDR2 are SNHLY and FYNNEI. CDR3 length: 15 residues. V gave up 3 bases and J gave up 5 bases; unmatched junction bases: 4. The DNA of the CDR3 is TGTGCCAGCAGTGAGTGGACAGGGGGGGATCAGCCCCAGCATTTT. Translation gives CASSEWTGGDQPQHF.

On this clone: Other DNA sequences in the sample encode the same CDR3. This chain links TRBV11-1 with TRBJ1-2; the D gene is possibly TRBD1 (5 bases). This CDR3 is 12 amino acids long. V was trimmed by 5 bases and J by 5 bases, leaving 9 bases between them. Germline V gene sequence: CDR1 SGHAT, CDR2 FQDESV (reference sequence). The CDR3 coding sequence is TGTGCCAGCAGCGCCACAGGATATGGCTACACCTTC. Translation gives CASSATGYGYTF.

The rearrangement joins TRBV5-4 to TRBJ2-1; no firm D call. V lost 0 bases and J lost 3, with 7 bases in between. This CDR3 has 14 amino acids. Germline CDR1 is SGHNT and CDR2 is YYREEE (reference sequence). CDR3 loop: CASSLEPYYNEQFF. The DNA for the CDR3 is TGTGCCAGCAGCTTGGAGCCCTACTACAATGAGCAGTTCTTC.

The gene calls are TRBV4-2 and TRBJ1-1; D not resolved. V was trimmed by 3 bases and J by 0 bases, leaving 11 bases between them. CDR3 length: 15 residues. Germline V lookup: CDR1 LGHNA, CDR2 YNFKEQ. CDR3 sequence (DNA): TGTGCCAGCAGCCAGAGGGATGTGCTGAACACTGAAGCTTTCTTT. Translating it yields CASSQRDVLNTEAFF.

The chain has TRBV6-5 and TRBJ1-4; 9 bases align to TRBD1. Germline V lookup: CDR1 MNHEY, CDR2 SVGAGI. This CDR3 contains 15 residues. Unmatched junction bases numbered 5, after V lost 2 bases and J lost 7 bases. The chain's CDR3 is CASSYKQGAFEKLFF. The DNA of the CDR3 is TGTGCCAGCAGTTACAAACAGGGGGCTTTTGAAAAACTGTTTTTT.